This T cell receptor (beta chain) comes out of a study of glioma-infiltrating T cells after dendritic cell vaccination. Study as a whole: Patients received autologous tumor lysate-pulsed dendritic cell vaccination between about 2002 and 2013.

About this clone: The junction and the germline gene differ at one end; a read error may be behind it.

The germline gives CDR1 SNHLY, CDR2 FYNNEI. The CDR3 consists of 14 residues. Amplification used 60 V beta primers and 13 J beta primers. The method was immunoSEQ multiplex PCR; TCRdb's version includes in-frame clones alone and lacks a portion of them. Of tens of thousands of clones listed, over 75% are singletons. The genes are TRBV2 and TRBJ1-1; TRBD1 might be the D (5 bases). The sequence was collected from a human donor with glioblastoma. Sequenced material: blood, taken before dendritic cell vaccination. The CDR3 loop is CASIETGLATEAFF. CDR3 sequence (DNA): TGTGCCAGCATTGAAACAGGATTGGCCACTGAAGCTTTCTTT.